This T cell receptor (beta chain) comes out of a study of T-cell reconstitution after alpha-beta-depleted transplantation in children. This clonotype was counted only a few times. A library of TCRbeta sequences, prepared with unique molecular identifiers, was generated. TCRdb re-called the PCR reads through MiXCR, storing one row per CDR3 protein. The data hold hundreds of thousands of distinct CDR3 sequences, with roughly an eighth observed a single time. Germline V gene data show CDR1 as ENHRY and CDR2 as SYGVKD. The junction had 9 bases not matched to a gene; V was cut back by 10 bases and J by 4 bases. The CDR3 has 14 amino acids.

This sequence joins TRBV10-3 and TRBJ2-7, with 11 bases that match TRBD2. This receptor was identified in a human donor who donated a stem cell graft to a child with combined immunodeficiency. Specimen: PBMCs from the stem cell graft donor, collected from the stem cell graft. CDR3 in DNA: TGTGCCACCGGCCGAGGGACTAGCGGATACGAGCAGTACTTC. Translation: CATGRGTSGYEQYF.